These 25 T cell receptor beta chains originate from one sample sequenced in a study of blood T cells in healthy people across ages. PCR was performed a second time for about 7 to 11 cycles using a sample-barcoded 5' primer and a J-beta primer mix. TCRdb itself ran the 5' RACE reads through MiXCR, one entry per CDR3 protein. The sample carries about 730,000 distinct CDR3 sequences, roughly 43% recorded once. The material sequenced was blood. The receptors shown here come from a woman in her fifties or sixties in good health.

This clonotype has a handful of counts. For the CDR3, the DNA is TGTGCCAGCAGTACAGGACAGGGCGGCAATCAGCCCCAGCATTTT. Amino acids: CASSTGQGGNQPQHF. The J gene is TRBJ1-5, the V gene TRBV6-6, with 8 bases fitting TRBD1. V lost 5 bases, J lost 2 bases, and 5 bases stayed unmatched. This CDR3 has 15 residues. Germline loops: CDR1 MNHNY, CDR2 SVGAGI (reference sequence).

V gene TRBV28 combines with J gene TRBJ2-3; TRBD1 agrees at 8 bases. V lost 6 bases and J lost 0; bases outside the gene matches: 5. The germline V gene encodes CDR1 MDHEN and CDR2 SYDVKM. The CDR3 has 15 residues. The CDR3, as DNA: TGTGCCAGCAGGTCCAGGGGGCGCAGCACAGATACGCAGTATTTT. This codes for CASRSRGRSTDTQYF.

The V call is TRBV12-3 or TRBV12-4, the J call TRBJ1-5, with TRBD1 identical over 10 bases. The CDR3 extends over 15 amino acids. V dropped 6 bases and J dropped 15; count of bases not matched to a gene: 17. CDR3 in DNA: TGTGCCAGCAGCACGACAGGGGGCGGCAATCAGCCTCGGCATTTT. Encoded protein: CASSTTGGGNQPRHF.

This clonotype was detected only a few times. The gene calls are TRBV5-1 and TRBJ1-2; 9 bases are shared with TRBD1. Trimming at V came to 4 bases and at J to 4 bases, leaving 5 bases not matched to a gene. The CDR3 loop spans 14 amino acids. Germline V lookup: CDR1 SGHRS, CDR2 YFSETQ. The CDR3 here is CASSKTGGIYGYTF. CDR3 DNA sequence: TGCGCCAGCAGCAAGACAGGGGGGATCTATGGCTACACCTTC. Full variable domain (rest looked up from reference TRBV5-1 and TRBJ1-2): KAGVTQTPRYLIKTRGQQVTLSCSPISGHRSVSWYQQTPGQGLQFLFEYFSETQRNKGNFPGRFSGRQFSNSRSEMNVSTLELGDSALYLCASSKTGGIYGYTFGSGTRLTVV.

This clonotype showed up just a few times. The chain has TRBV4-1 and TRBJ2-1; 8 bases match TRBD2. This CDR3 has 15 residues. Germline loops: CDR1 MGHRA, CDR2 YSYEKL. J gave up 9 bases and V 1 base, and 8 bases lay outside the gene matches. DNA of the CDR3: TGCGCCAGCAGCCAAGCGGAGCGGGGGCTCCTTGAGCAGTTCTTC. Translated, it gives CASSQAERGLLEQFF.

The CDR3 DNA is TGTGCCAGCAGTTCCCCTGAACTAGCGGGCTCCTACAATGAGCAGTTCTTC. It is translated as CASSSPELAGSYNEQFF. The rearrangement uses TRBV12-3 or TRBV12-4 and TRBJ2-1; 9 positions agree with TRBD2. This CDR3 contains 17 residues. V was clipped by 4 bases and J by 0 bases; unmatched bases: 7.

The chain combines TRBV29-1 with TRBJ2-7, with a tentative D call TRBD2 (6 bases). Trimming shortened V by 3 bases and J by 4 bases, and 19 bases separated the two germline ends. Germline lookup yields CDR1 SQVTM and CDR2 ANQGSEA. CDR3 size: 15 residues. The CDR3 bases are TGCAGCGTTGACTCCCCGGGACTTCCCCCTTACGAGCAGTACTTC. Protein: CSVDSPGLPPYEQYF.

This clonotype was counted between two and nine times. The chain uses TRBV20-1 and TRBJ2-5; 9 bases align to TRBD1. CDR3 size: 14 residues. Germline V CDR1 and CDR2: DFQATT, SNEGSKA (reference sequence). Unmatched junction bases numbered 7, after V lost 3 bases and J lost 5 bases. Here the CDR3 reads CSARKQGAGETQYF. CDR3 sequence (DNA): TGCAGTGCTAGGAAACAGGGGGCTGGGGAGACCCAGTACTTC.

This sequence joins TRBV18 and TRBJ2-5; D is unresolved. CDR1 is KGHSH and CDR2 is LQKENI in the germline V gene. The CDR3 has 13 residues. The ends were cut back, 0 bases at V and 5 bases at J, with 7 bases in the middle. The CDR3 DNA sequence: TGTGCCAGCTCACCACCGGCTCGGGAGACCCAGTACTTC. Its translation is CASSPPARETQYF.

The V gene is TRBV12-3 or TRBV12-4, the J gene TRBJ2-1; TRBD2 matches 13 bases. Losses at the gene ends were 1 base for V and 8 bases for J; bases not matched to a gene: 5. CDR3 length: 16 amino acids. The CDR3 region is CASSLGTSGRPDEQFF. The CDR3 region has the DNA TGTGCCAGCAGTTTAGGGACTAGCGGGAGACCCGATGAGCAGTTCTTC.

V usage is TRBV3-1 and J usage is TRBJ1-6; unclear D gene. Germline CDR1 is LGHDT and CDR2 is YNNKEL (reference sequence). Deletions cut 3 bases from V and 8 bases from J, with 8 bases between. The length of the CDR3 is 13 residues. As DNA, the CDR3 is TGTGCCAGCAGCCAGTCGGCTGATTCACCCCTCCACTTT. Translation: CASSQSADSPLHF.

Concerning this clonotype: A much more abundant neighbour one base away suggests this may be a read error. The genes are TRBV7-2 and TRBJ2-1, with 16 nucleotides matching TRBD2. TRBJ2-7 explains the end of the DNA better; the J call may be wrong. CDR1 SGHTA and CDR2 FQGNSA come from the germline V gene. The CDR3 runs 18 residues. CDR3 protein: CASSFGTSGGASYNEQYF. DNA of the CDR3: TGTGCCAGCAGCTTCGGGACTAGCGGGGGGGCATCCTACAATGAGCAGTACTTC.

This chain joins TRBV7-2 and TRBJ1-2, with 11 bases aligning to TRBD1. CDR3 length equals 15 residues. The germline CDR1 and CDR2 sequences are SGHTA and FQGNSA. The ends lost 6 bases at V and 4 bases at J; junction bases unmatched: 7. For the CDR3, the DNA is TGTGCCAGCAGTCCCAGGACAGGGGGCCGCTATGGCTACACCTTC. Its protein product is CASSPRTGGRYGYTF.

This clonotype has more than one count but fewer than ten. This chain uses TRBV20-1 with TRBJ2-3; perhaps TRBD2 as D (5 bases). Trimming took off 1 base at V and 11 bases at J, with 13 bases between the two ends. CDR3 length: 12 residues. CDR1 DFQATT and CDR2 SNEGSKA come from the germline V gene (reference sequence). CDR3 protein: CSARGLVRGQYF. CDR3 nucleotides: TGCAGTGCTAGAGGACTGGTTCGGGGGCAGTATTTT.

Regarding this clonotype: With a much larger clone just one base away, this may be a read error. V is TRBV7-3 and J is TRBJ2-7; D gene ambiguous. V lost 4 bases, J lost 7 bases, and 17 bases lay in between. There are 14 residues in the CDR3. Germline CDR1 and CDR2: SGHTA and FQGTGA. The CDR3 DNA sequence: TGTGCCAGCAGCTCAGGACCGGCCGGCCTAGAGCAGTACTTC. This sequence encodes CASSSGPAGLEQYF. The whole variable domain, filled in from reference TRBV7-3 and TRBJ2-7, reads GAGVSQTPSNKVTEKGKYVELRCDPISGHTALYWYRQSLGQGPEFLIYFQGTGAADDSGLPNDRFFAVRPEGSVSTLKIQRTERGDSAVYLCASSSGPAGLEQYFGPGTRLTVT.

This chain connects TRBV12-3 or TRBV12-4 to TRBJ2-3; D not certain. This CDR3 is 18 amino acids long. V gave up 6 bases and J gave up 0 bases, with 22 bases separating them. The CDR3 spells CASSRTPTLGPSTDTQYF. The CDR3 DNA is TGTGCCAGCAGCCGAACCCCGACCCTAGGACCGAGCACAGATACGCAGTATTTT.

This clonotype appeared a few times. The rearrangement uses TRBV5-1 and TRBJ2-1; 8 nucleotides line up with TRBD2. CDR3 length: 17 amino acids. The J segment lost 2 bases and the V segment lost 6 bases, leaving 13 bases of the junction unmatched. CDR1 and CDR2 (germline): SGHRS, YFSETQ. Here the CDR3 DNA reads TGCGCCAGCATCCCTACTAGCGGACCGTTCACCTACAATGAGCAGTTCTTC. As protein: CASIPTSGPFTYNEQFF.

The table lists this clonotype with many counts. The chain joins TRBV2 to TRBJ2-5; the D is unclear. CDR3 size: 13 residues. V lost 2 bases and J lost 9, with 13 bases in between. Germline V gives CDR1 SNHLY, CDR2 FYNNEI. CDR3 loop: CASSELGNRAQYF. The CDR3 coding sequence is TGTGCCAGCAGTGAATTGGGGAATAGGGCCCAGTACTTC.

V and J are TRBV29-1 and TRBJ1-5; maybe TRBD1 (5 bases). Trimming stripped 4 bases from V and 3 bases from J, with 10 bases between. The CDR3 totals 13 residues. Germline V gene data show CDR1 as SQVTM and CDR2 as ANQGSEA. CDR3 bases: TGCAGCGTTGGGGGACTAAACAATCAGCCCCAGCATTTT. Its translation: CSVGGLNNQPQHF.

This clonotype was recorded a few times. V is TRBV20-1 and J is TRBJ2-3; TRBD2 agrees at 9 bases. V lost 0 bases and J lost 3; bases outside the gene matches: 4. Germline values: CDR1 DFQATT, CDR2 SNEGSKA (reference sequence). This CDR3 contains 15 residues. The CDR3 reads CSARERAGGTDTQYF. The CDR3 DNA reads TGCAGTGCTAGAGAGCGGGCGGGAGGGACAGATACGCAGTATTTT.

The chain couples TRBV7-2 to TRBJ2-5; D not resolved. There are 15 residues in the CDR3. Germline CDR1 reads SGHTA; CDR2 reads FQGNSA. Trimming took off 5 bases at V and 3 bases at J, with 16 bases between the two ends. The CDR3 DNA is TGTGCCAGCAGCCCCCCCGGCCCACTGAAAGAGACCCAGTACTTC. Amino acid sequence: CASSPPGPLKETQYF. Filled out from reference TRBV7-2 and TRBJ2-5, the complete variable domain reads GAGVSQSPSNKVTEKGKDVELRCDPISGHTALYWYRQSLGQGLEFLIYFQGNSAPDKSGLPSDRFSAERTGGSVSTLTIQRTQQEDSAVYLCASSPPGPLKETQYFGPGTRLLVL.

The chain has TRBV15 and TRBJ1-2; tentative D call: TRBD1 (5 bases). The ends were cut back, 0 bases at V and 0 bases at J, with 11 bases in the middle. Germline CDR1 and CDR2: LNHNV and YYDKDF (reference sequence). The CDR3 extends over 16 amino acids. The DNA of the CDR3 is TGTGCCACCAGCAGAGAGGGGGTCGGATCTAACTATGGCTACACCTTC. Residues: CATSREGVGSNYGYTF.

The J gene is TRBJ1-1, the V gene TRBV4-1; TRBD1 matches 8 bases. The CDR3 totals 18 residues. The germline gives CDR1 MGHRA, CDR2 YSYEKL. The V and J ends lost 4 bases and 0 bases, in that order; junction bases with no gene match: 13. The CDR3 DNA follows: TGCGCCAGCAGCCCCCACGGGCAGGGGGCGCGGGTGAACACTGAAGCTTTCTTT. This codes for CASSPHGQGARVNTEAFF.

The V and J genes are TRBV20-1 and TRBJ1-2; possible D gene TRBD1, 6 bases. This CDR3 region has 14 residues. The V end was cut by 0 bases, the J end by 4 bases, with 12 bases between. Germline values: CDR1 DFQATT, CDR2 SNEGSKA (reference sequence). The CDR3 protein is CSARDSGGSYGYTF. CDR3 sequence (DNA): TGCAGTGCTAGAGATTCGGGGGGCAGCTATGGCTACACCTTC.

The V gene is TRBV6-2 or TRBV6-3, the J gene TRBJ2-7; a weak D match, TRBD2 (5 bases). This CDR3 is 15 amino acids long. Germline V gives CDR1 MNHEY, CDR2 SVGEGT. V was trimmed by 6 bases and J by 3 bases, leaving 18 bases between them. The CDR3 here is CASSLLPGKDYEQYF. The CDR3 region has the DNA TGTGCCAGCAGCCTTCTTCCCGGGAAAGACTACGAGCAGTACTTC.